This T cell receptor beta chain came from a study of glioma-infiltrating T cells. Study results and limitations: Very few CDR3 sequences were shared between tissue and blood. Tissue-blood divergence was below expectation in non-neoplastic patients, above in gliomas.

The iRepertoire nested amplicon-rescue multiplex PCR amplified TCR alpha and beta CDR3s from RNA. For one-step reverse transcription and amplification, 100-400 ng of tissue mRNA or PBMC total RNA was used. TCRdb passed the multiplex PCR reads through MiXCR, listing each CDR3 protein once. The table records about 180,000 distinct CDR3 sequences, about 40% of them present only once. This clonotype was detected ten times or more. Its antigen is unidentified. The sample comprised glioma tissue, nonneoplastic brain tissue, or PBMCs (not recorded which). The receptor comes from a human donor with low-grade glioma or glioblastoma, undergoing nonglioma brain surgery, or in good health (not recorded which).

The CDR3 sequence is CASSLILYEQYF. The CDR3 nucleotides read TGTGCCAGCAGTTTAATCCTCTACGAGCAGTACTTC. The chain is built from TRBV28 and TRBJ2-7, with D unclear. The ends were cut back, 2 bases at V and 3 bases at J, with 5 bases in the middle. This CDR3 region has 12 residues. The germline gives CDR1 MDHEN, CDR2 SYDVKM.